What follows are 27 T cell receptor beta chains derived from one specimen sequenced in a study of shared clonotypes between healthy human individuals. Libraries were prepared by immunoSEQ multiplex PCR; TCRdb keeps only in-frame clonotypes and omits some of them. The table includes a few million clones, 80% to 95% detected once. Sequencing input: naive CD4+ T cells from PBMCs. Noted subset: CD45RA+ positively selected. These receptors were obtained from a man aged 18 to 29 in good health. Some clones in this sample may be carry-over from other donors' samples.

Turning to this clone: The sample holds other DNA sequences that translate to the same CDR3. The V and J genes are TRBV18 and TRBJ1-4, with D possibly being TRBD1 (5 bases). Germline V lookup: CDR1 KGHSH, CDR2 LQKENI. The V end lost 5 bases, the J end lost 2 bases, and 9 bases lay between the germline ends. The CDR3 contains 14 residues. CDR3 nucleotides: TGTGCCAGCTCAACGACAGATACTAATGAAAAACTGTTTTTT. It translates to CASSTTDTNEKLFF.

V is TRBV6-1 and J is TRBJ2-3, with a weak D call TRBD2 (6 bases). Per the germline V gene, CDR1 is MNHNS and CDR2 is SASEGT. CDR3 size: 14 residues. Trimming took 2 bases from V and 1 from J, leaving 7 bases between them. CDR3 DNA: TGTGCCAGCAGTGAATGGGAGGGCACAGATACGCAGTATTTT. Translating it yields CASSEWEGTDTQYF.

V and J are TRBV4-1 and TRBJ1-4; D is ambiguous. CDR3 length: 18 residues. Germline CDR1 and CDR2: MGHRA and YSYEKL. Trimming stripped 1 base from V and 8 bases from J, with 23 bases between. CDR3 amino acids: CASSQVGFVGSPREKLFF. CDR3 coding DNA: TGCGCCAGCAGCCAAGTGGGGTTTGTGGGATCGCCACGGGAAAAACTGTTTTTT.

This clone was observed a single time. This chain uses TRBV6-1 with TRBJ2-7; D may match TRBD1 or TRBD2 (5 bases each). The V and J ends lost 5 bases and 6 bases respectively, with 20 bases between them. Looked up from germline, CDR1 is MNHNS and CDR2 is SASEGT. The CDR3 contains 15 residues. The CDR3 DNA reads TGTGCCAGCAGTCCGACCGGGGCAGGCGAGGGCGAGCAGTACTTC. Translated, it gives CASSPTGAGEGEQYF.

The CDR3 DNA reads as TGCGCCAGCAGCCTGGGCTGGACAGGGGCCTACGAGCAGTACTTC. Amino acid sequence: CASSLGWTGAYEQYF. The gene calls are TRBV5-1 and TRBJ2-7, with 9 bases matching TRBD1. The J segment lost 2 bases and the V segment lost 4 bases, leaving 7 bases of the junction unmatched. From germline, CDR1 is SGHRS and CDR2 YFSETQ. CDR3 length equals 15 residues.

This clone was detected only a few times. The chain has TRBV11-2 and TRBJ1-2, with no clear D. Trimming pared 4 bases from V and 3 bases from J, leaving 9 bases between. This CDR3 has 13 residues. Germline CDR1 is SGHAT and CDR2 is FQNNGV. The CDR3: CASSSAAHYGYTF. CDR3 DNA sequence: TGTGCCAGCAGCTCAGCAGCCCACTATGGCTACACCTTC.

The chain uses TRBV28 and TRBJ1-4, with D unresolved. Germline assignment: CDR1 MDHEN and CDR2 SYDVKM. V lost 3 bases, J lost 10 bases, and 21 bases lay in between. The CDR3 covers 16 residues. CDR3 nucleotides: TGTGCCAGCAGTTTTCCCGACCGATTATTAGGTGGAAAACTGTTTTTT. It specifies CASSFPDRLLGGKLFF.

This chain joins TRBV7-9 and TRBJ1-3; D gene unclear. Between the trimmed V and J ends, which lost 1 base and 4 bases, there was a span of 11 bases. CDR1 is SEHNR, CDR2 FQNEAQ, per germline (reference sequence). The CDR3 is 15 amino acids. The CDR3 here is CASSLGRGEGNTIYF. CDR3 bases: TGTGCCAGCAGCTTAGGGCGGGGAGAGGGAAACACCATATATTTT.

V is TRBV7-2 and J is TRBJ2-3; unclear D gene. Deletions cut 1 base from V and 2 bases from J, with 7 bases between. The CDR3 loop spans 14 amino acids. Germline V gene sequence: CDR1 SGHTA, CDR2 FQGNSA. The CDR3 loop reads CASSLDGYTDTQYF. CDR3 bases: TGTGCCAGCAGCTTAGATGGGTACACAGATACGCAGTATTTT.

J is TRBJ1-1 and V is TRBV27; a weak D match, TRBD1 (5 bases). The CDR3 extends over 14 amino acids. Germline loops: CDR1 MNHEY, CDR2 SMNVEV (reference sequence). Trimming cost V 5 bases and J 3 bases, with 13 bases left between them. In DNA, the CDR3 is TGTGCCAGCAGTCTCAGGGATTTGGACACTGAAGCTTTCTTT. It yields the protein CASSLRDLDTEAFF.

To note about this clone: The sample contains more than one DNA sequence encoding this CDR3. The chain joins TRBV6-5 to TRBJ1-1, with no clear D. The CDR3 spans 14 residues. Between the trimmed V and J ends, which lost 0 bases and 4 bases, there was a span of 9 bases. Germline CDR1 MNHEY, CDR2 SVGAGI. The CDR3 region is CASSYSRGRTEAFF. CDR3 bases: TGTGCCAGCAGTTACTCGCGGGGTCGCACTGAAGCTTTCTTT.

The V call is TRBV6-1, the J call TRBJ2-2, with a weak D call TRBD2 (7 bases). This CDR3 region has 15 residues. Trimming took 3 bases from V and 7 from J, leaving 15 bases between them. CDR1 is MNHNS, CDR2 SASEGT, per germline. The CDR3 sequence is CASSEIGGPGGELFF. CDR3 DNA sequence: TGTGCCAGCAGTGAGATCGGGGGGCCCGGCGGGGAGCTGTTTTTT.

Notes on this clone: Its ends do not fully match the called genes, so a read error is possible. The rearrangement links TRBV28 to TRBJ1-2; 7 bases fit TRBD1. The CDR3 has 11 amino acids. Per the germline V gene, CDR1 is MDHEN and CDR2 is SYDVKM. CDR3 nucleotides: TGTGCCAGCAGTTCCCGGGACAGCCAGAACTTC. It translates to CASSSRDSQNF.

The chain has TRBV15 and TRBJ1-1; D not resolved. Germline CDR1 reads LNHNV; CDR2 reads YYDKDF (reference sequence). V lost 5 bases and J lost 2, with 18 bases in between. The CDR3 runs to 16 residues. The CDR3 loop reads CATSPTGASGNTEAFF. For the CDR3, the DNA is TGTGCCACCAGCCCTACCGGCGCTTCGGGAAACACTGAAGCTTTCTTT.

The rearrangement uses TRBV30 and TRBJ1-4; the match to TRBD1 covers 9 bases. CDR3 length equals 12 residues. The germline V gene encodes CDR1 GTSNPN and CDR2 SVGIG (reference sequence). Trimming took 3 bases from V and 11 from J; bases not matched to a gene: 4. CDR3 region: CAWRDRGYKLFF. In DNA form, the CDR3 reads TGTGCCTGGAGGGACAGGGGCTACAAACTGTTTTTT.

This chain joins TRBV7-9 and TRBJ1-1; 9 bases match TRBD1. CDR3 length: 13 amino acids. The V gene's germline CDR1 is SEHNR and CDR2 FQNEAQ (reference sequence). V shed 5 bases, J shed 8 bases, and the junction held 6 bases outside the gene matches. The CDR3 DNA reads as TGTGCCAGCAGCGCGCGACAGGGGGAAGAAGCTTTCTTT. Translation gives CASSARQGEEAFF.

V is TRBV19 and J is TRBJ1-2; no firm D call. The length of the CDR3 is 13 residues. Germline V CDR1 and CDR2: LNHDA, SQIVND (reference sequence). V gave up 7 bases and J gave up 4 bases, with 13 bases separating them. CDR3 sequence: CASKRGGSYGYTF. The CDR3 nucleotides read TGTGCCAGTAAAAGAGGTGGGTCCTATGGCTACACCTTC.

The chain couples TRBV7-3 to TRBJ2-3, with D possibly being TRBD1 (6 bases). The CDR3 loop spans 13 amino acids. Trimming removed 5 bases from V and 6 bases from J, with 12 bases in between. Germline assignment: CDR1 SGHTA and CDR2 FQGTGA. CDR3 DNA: TGTGCCAGCAGCACCCAGGGGCGGGATACGCAGTATTTT. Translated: CASSTQGRDTQYF.

This CDR3 reads CAWSRDGYNQPQHF. The CDR3 DNA is TGTGCCTGGAGTAGGGACGGATACAATCAGCCCCAGCATTTT. The J gene is TRBJ1-5, the V gene TRBV30, with D perhaps matching TRBD1 (5 bases). Germline CDR1 reads GTSNPN; CDR2 reads SVGIG (reference sequence). With 2 bases removed from V and 3 bases from J, the gap between germline ends came to 11 bases. The CDR3 runs 14 residues.

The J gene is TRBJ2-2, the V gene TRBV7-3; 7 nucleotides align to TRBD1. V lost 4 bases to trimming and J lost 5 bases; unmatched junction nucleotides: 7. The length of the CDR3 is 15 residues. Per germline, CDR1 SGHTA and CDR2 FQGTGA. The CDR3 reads CASSSTGMDTGELFF. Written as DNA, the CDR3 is TGTGCCAGCAGCTCGACAGGGATGGATACCGGGGAGCTGTTTTTT.

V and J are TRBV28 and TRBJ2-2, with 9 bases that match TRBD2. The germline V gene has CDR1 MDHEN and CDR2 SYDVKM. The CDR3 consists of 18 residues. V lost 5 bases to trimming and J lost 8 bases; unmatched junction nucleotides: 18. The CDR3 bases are TGTGCCAGCAGTCGCCCCCTAGGGCGGGAGGGTCATGTGGGGGAGCTGTTTTTT. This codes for CASSRPLGREGHVGELFF.

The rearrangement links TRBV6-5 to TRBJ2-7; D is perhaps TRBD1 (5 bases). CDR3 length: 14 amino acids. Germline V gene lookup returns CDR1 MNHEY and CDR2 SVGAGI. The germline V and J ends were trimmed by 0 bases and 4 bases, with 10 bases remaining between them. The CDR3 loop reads CASSYSPTVYEQYF. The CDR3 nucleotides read TGTGCCAGCAGTTACTCCCCGACAGTTTACGAGCAGTACTTC.

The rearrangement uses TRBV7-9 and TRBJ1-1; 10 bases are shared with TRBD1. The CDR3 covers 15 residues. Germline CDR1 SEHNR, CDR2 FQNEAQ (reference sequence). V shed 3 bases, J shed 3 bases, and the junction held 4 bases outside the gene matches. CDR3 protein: CASSLLDRGDTEAFF. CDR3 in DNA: TGTGCCAGCAGCTTGTTGGACAGGGGGGACACTGAAGCTTTCTTT. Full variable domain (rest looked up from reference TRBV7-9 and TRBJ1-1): DTGVSQNPRHKITKRGQNVTFRCDPISEHNRLYWYRQTLGQGPEFLTYFQNEAQLEKSRLLSDRFSAERPKGSFSTLEIQRTEQGDSAMYLCASSLLDRGDTEAFFGQGTRLTVV.

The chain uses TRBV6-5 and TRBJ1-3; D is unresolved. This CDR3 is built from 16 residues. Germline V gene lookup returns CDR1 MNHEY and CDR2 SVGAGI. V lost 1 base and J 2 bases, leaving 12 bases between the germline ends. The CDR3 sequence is CASSYWVNGAGNTIYF. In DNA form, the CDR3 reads TGTGCCAGCAGTTACTGGGTCAACGGCGCTGGAAACACCATATATTTT.

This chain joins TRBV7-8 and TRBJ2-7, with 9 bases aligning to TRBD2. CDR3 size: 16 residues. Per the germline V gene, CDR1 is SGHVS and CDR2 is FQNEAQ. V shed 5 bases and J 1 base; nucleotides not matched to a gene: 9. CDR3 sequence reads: CASSPLGLAGSYEQYF. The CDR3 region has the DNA TGTGCCAGCAGCCCCCTCGGCCTAGCGGGGTCCTACGAGCAGTACTTC. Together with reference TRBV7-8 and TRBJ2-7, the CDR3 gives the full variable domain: GAGVSQSPRYKVAKRGQDVALRCDPISGHVSLFWYQQALGQGPEFLTYFQNEAQLDKSGLPSDRFFAERPEGSVSTLKIQRTQQEDSAVYLCASSPLGLAGSYEQYFGPGTRLTVT.

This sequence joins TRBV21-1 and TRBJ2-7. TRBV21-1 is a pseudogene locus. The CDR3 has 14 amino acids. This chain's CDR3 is CASSKGDGRDEQYF. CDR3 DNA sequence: TGTGCCAGCAGCAAAGGGGACGGTAGGGACGAGCAGTACTTC.

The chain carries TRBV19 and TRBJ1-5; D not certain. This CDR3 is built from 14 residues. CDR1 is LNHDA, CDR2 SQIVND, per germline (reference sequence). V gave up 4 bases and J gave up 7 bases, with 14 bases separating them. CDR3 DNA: TGTGCCAGTAGTACTCCCCAGGAGAGGCAGCCCCAGCATTTT. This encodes CASSTPQERQPQHF. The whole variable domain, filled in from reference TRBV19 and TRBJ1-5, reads DGGITQSPKYLFRKEGQNVTLSCEQNLNHDAMYWYRQDPGQGLRLIYYSQIVNDFQKGDIAEGYSVSREKKESFPLTVTSAQKNPTAFYLCASSTPQERQPQHFGDGTRLSIL.